This T cell receptor beta chain was obtained from a study of blood T cell repertoires in COVID-19. Study context: Samples of COVID-19 (acute and convalescent) were obtained from the United States, Italy and Spain.

Cohort 3 donors were reported recovered after two negative PCRs, clearance, or symptom resolution. Sequencing was performed with immunoSEQ multiplex PCR; in TCRdb, only in-frame clones are kept and a portion is missing. The sample contains fewer than 400,000 clones, roughly 86% of which appear only once. V lost 0 bases to trimming and J lost 3 bases, with 14 bases between them. The CDR3 sequence is 16 residues long. Germline lookup yields CDR1 MNHEY and CDR2 SVGEGT. The sequence derives from a woman younger than 35 who had recovered from COVID-19. Sample: PBMCs or T cells enriched from blood (not recorded which). The gene calls are TRBV6-2 or TRBV6-3 and TRBJ1-1; D not resolved. The CDR3 protein is CASSYSWESLDTEAFF. The CDR3 DNA reads TGTGCCAGCAGTTACTCGTGGGAGAGTCTCGACACTGAAGCTTTCTTT.